This TCR beta chain is from a study of OX40 agonist ivuxolimab in advanced cancers. Overall study context: Intravenous ivuxolimab at 0.01 to 10 mg/kg was given to patients every 2 weeks.

A remark on this clone: Its target is unknown.

The study's findings and limits: People who partly responded at 0.1-3.0 mg/kg had some of the least clonal expansion seen. Expanded clones were, on average, more numerous in CD8+ T cells than in CD4+.

TCRdb's table, derived via immunoSEQ multiplex PCR, lists solely in-frame clones and lacks some. The sample shows tens of thousands of clones, around 83% of them seen only once. This CDR3 region has 15 residues. Germline CDR1 reads SNHLY; CDR2 reads FYNNEI. V shed 5 bases and J 1 base; nucleotides not matched to a gene: 6. Collection of blood occurred at baseline, at cycle 4 day 1, and at cycle 7 day 1. The genes are TRBV2 and TRBJ1-1, with TRBD1 matching over 8 bases. The sequence was collected from an adult with an advanced solid tumor such as melanoma, head and neck, liver or kidney cancer. The specimen was CD4+ or CD8+ T cells sorted from blood, collected in a trial of the OX40 agonist ivuxolimab. CDR3 nucleotide sequence: TGTGCCAGCAGTTCCGGACAGGGTCAGAACACTGAAGCTTTCTTT. This gives the protein CASSSGQGQNTEAFF. Full variable domain (outside the CDR3, taken from reference TRBV2 and TRBJ1-1): EPEVTQTPSHQVTQMGQEVILRCVPISNHLYFYWYRQILGQKVEFLVSFYNNEISEKSEIFDDQFSVERPDGSNFTLKIRSTKLEDSAMYFCASSSGQGQNTEAFFGQGTRLTVV.